The clone carrying this TCR beta chain was detected ten times or more. Its antigen is still unknown. Individual cDNA molecules received unique molecular identifiers in the library. Via MiXCR, TCRdb re-called the RACE reads, giving one row per CDR3 protein. The sample contains some 250,000 distinct CDR3 sequences, roughly 7.4% of which appear only once. These data belong to a study of human T cells and chemical hapten exposure. Study summary: Upper back patch tests used 0.01% DPC, scored after 6 days.

Germline V gene lookup returns CDR1 SGDLS and CDR2 YYNGEE. The ends were cut back, 2 bases at V and 2 bases at J, with 13 bases in the middle. CDR3 size: 15 residues. The study, taken as a whole, reports: Patch test score was positively correlated with the counts of TCRs that had expanded at PT1. TCRs above 1 in 1000 frequency stayed constant with DPC sensitization.

Described time point: pre-sensitization, week 0. Treatment noted: therapeutic diphenylcyclopropenone sensitization with weekly scalp DPC. The material sequenced was whole blood, taken in connection with sensitization to the hapten diphenylcyclopropenone (DPC). The receptor was isolated from a young man with alopecia areata. Some clones in this sample may be carry-over from other donors' samples. V is TRBV9 and J is TRBJ2-5; TRBD2 might be the D (5 bases). CDR3 in amino acids: CASSVFSGNQETQYF. CDR3 DNA: TGTGCCAGCAGCGTCTTCTCGGGGAATCAAGAGACCCAGTACTTC.